Listed below are T cell receptor beta chains from one sample, sequenced in a study of cytomegalovirus exposure and HLA in healthy donors. The assay was immunoSEQ multiplex PCR, and TCRdb's table has in-frame clones only and misses some. The sample has around 130,000 clones; roughly 78% are singletons. The sequencing sample was made of PBMCs. These receptors were obtained from a male donor in good health and CMV-seronegative. The CDR3 runs from the conserved cysteine through the conserved F or W. D genes are given only for firm matches. Rows give clone size only sometimes, using once, few, many, or a class for an expanded clone.

V,J,size,D,DNA,CDR3
TRBV27,TRBJ2-1,few,TRBD2,TGTGCCAGCCGATCGGGACTAGCGGGGGAGGGGAGCTCCTACAATGAGCAGTTCTTC,CASRSGLAGEGSSYNEQFF
TRBV2,TRBJ2-1,NA,NA,TGTGCCAGCAGTGAAGAATGGGGGGATTACAATGAGCAGTTCTTC,CASSEEWGDYNEQFF
TRBV28,TRBJ2-7,NA,TRBD1,TGTGCCAGCAGTTTCAGGACAGGGGGCTACGAGCAGTACTTC,CASSFRTGGYEQYF
TRBV10-3,TRBJ1-1,NA,NA,TGTGCCATCAGTATTAAGACGGATAGCGAAGCTTTCTTT,CAISIKTDSEAFF
TRBV6-1,TRBJ1-1,few,NA,TGTGCCAGCAGTGCGACTTTCATGAACACTGAAGCTTTCTTT,CASSATFMNTEAFF
TRBV5-5,TRBJ2-1,NA,TRBD2,TGTGCCAGCAGCTTGGGAGTTGGCGGGGGTAGGAATGAGCAGTTCTTC,CASSLGVGGGRNEQFF
TRBV5-6,TRBJ2-4,NA,TRBD1,TGTGCCAGCAGCCCAGCCGGGACAGGGAGTGGGGCCAAAAACAGTCAGTACTTC,CASSPAGTGSGAKNSQYF
TRBV11-2,TRBJ2-3,NA,TRBD2,TGTGCCAGCAGCTTTAGCGGGAGTGACACAGATACGCAGTATTTT,CASSFSGSDTDTQYF
TRBV27,TRBJ1-5,NA,NA,TGTGCCAGCAGCGGGGGGTTGGGTCAGCCCCAGCATTTT,CASSGGLGQPQHF
TRBV29-1,TRBJ1-4,NA,NA,TGCAGCGTGGGGTGGCGGGTCAATGAAAAACTGTTTTTT,CSVGWRVNEKLFF
TRBV19,TRBJ2-7,once,NA,TGTGCCAGTAGTATGTACCTGGGATCGGGACTTCTAAGGGCCTACGAGCAGTACTTC,CASSMYLGSGLLRAYEQYF
TRBV4-1,TRBJ2-7,NA,TRBD1,TGCGCCAGCAGCCAACCACCGACAGGGATATACGAGCAGTACTTC,CASSQPPTGIYEQYF
TRBV10-3,TRBJ1-5,NA,NA,TGTGCCATCAGTGACATGCGGAATCAGCCCCAGCATTTT,CAISDMRNQPQHF
TRBV5-6,TRBJ1-2,NA,TRBD1,TGTGCCAGCAGCGCTACCGGGACAGGGTTCTATGGCTACACCTTC,CASSATGTGFYGYTF
TRBV30,TRBJ1-2,NA,NA,TGTGCCTGGAGTGGAGGCTATGGCTACACCTTC,CAWSGGYGYTF
TRBV19,TRBJ1-2,NA,NA,TGTGCCGCACAGGGACCTAGGTATGGCTACACCTTC,CAAQGPRYGYTF
TRBV7-3,TRBJ2-2,NA,TRBD1,TGTGCCAGCAGCTCGGCTACAGGGGCTCCCCTCGGGGAGCTGTTTTTT,CASSSATGAPLGELFF
TRBV4-1,TRBJ1-1,NA,TRBD1,TGCGCCAGCAGCTCAGGGGGGACTGAAGCTTTCTTT,CASSSGGTEAFF
TRBV25-1,TRBJ1-1,NA,NA,TGTGCCAGCAGTGAATCGGCAGGGAACACTGAAGCTTTCTTT,CASSESAGNTEAFF
TRBV7-8,TRBJ1-1,once,NA,TGTGCCAGCAGCTTAGTCGTGGAGTATTCGACTGAAGCTTTCTTT,CASSLVVEYSTEAFF
TRBV14,TRBJ2-7,NA,TRBD1,TGTGCCAGCAGGGCGGGACAGGGGGCTTTCTACGAGCAGTACTTC,CASRAGQGAFYEQYF
TRBV14,TRBJ2-1,NA,NA,TGTGCCAGCAGCCAAAGATATCCTGGACAGCCAGAGTTCTTC,CASSQRYPGQPEFF